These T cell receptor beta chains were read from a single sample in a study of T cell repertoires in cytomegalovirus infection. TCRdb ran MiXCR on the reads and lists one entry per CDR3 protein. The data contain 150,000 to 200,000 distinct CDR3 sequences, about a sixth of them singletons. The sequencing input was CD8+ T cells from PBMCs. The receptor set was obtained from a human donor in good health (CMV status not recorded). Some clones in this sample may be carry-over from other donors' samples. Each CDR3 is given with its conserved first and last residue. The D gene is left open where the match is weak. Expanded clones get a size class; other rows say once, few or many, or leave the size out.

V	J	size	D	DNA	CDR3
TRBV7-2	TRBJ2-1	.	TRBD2	TGTGCCAGCAGGCCCGGGACTAGCGGAACCTACAATGAGCAGTTCTTC	CASRPGTSGTYNEQFF
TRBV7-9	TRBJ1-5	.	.	TGTGCCAGCAGCTCCACGGGGGAGCGCCAGCCCCAGCATTTT	CASSSTGERQPQHF
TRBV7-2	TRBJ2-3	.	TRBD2	TGTGCCAGCAGCTTAGTGGCTAGCGGGGGACCCACAGATACGCAGTATTTT	CASSLVASGGPTDTQYF
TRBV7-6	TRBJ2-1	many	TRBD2	TGTGCCAGCAGCTACCTAGCGGGAGTGGGGCGCAATGAGCAGTTCTTC	CASSYLAGVGRNEQFF
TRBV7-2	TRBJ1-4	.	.	TGTGCCAGCAGCTTACTTCAGGACTATAATGAAAAACTGTTTTTT	CASSLLQDYNEKLFF
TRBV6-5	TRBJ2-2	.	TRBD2	TGTGCCAGCAGTTACTCGGGAGGGGTCACCGGGGAGCTGTTTTTT	CASSYSGGVTGELFF
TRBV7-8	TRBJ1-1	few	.	TGTGCCAGCAGGTCGAGGTCCTCTAGGGATGGAGCTTTCTTT	CASRSRSSRDGAFF
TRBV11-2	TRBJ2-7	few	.	TGTGCCAGCAGCCCCCTGGGGGGCCACGAGCAGTACTTC	CASSPLGGHEQYF
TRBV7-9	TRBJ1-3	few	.	TGTGCCAGCAGCCATCCAAGTCTTTCGGGAGGAAACACCATATATTTT	CASSHPSLSGGNTIYF
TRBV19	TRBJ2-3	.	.	TGTGCCAGTAGTATGGTGGCAGCAGATACGCAGTATTTT	CASSMVAADTQYF
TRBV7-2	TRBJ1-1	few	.	TGTGCCAGCAGCTTAGGAGCGCGCGCCGAAGCTTTCTTT	CASSLGARAEAFF
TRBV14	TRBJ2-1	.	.	TGTGCCAGCAGCCAAGAAAGTGGGGCAAGGGGCCAGTTCTTC	CASSQESGARGQFF
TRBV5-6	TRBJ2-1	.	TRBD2	TGTGCCAGCAGCTGGCGGGGGGGTGACAATGAGCAGTTCTTC	CASSWRGGDNEQFF
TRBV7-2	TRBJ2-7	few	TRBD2	TGTGCCAGCAGCTTAGCTGGGACTAGCGGCTCCTACGAGCAGTACTTC	CASSLAGTSGSYEQYF
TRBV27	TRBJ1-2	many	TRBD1	TGTGCCAGCAGCCCTATAGGGGACAGCTATGGCTACACCTTC	CASSPIGDSYGYTF
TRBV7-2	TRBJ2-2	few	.	TGTGCCAGCAGCCCCGTCCCACAGGTCCGCGCCGGGGAGCTGTTTTTT	CASSPVPQVRAGELFF
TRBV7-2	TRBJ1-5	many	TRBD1	TGTGCCAGCAGCATCTTGGGACAGGGGATTGAGCCCCAGCATTTT	CASSILGQGIEPQHF
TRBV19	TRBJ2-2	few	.	TGTGCCAGTAGCCTGGCGACGAACCGGGAGCTGTTTTTT	CASSLATNRELFF
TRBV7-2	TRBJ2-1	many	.	TGTGCCAGCAGCTTGGGGGACAATGAGCAGTTCTTC	CASSLGDNEQFF
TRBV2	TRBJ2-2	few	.	TGTGCCAGCAGTAGGACAGCTTATACAGCCGGGGAGCTGTTTTTT	CASSRTAYTAGELFF
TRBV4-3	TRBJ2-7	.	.	TGCGCCAGCAGCTTAGACTCGAGGGAGCAGTACTTC	CASSLDSREQYF
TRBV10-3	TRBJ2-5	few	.	TGTGCCATCAGTGAGCTCAGGAGTCAAGAGACCCAGTACTTC	CAISELRSQETQYF
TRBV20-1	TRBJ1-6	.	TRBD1	TGCAGTGCTAGAGAGGAAAGGACAGGGGATTATTCACCCCTCCACTTT	CSAREERTGDYSPLHF
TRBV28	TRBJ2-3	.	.	TGTGCCAGCAGTAACGACCCCCCGCCAGATACGCAGTATTTT	CASSNDPPPDTQYF
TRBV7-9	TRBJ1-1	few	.	TGTGCCAGCAGCCATACACGGACTGAAGCTTTCTTT	CASSHTRTEAFF
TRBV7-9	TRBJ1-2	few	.	TGTGCCAGCAGCTTAGCTTTGGTTAACTATGGCTACACCTTC	CASSLALVNYGYTF
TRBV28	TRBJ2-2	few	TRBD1	TGTGCCAGCCGAACTGACAGGGACAACACCGGGGAGCTGTTTTTT	CASRTDRDNTGELFF
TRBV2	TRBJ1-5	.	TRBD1	TGTGCCAGCAGTGGGGACAGGGGTAGCAGCAATCAGCCCCAGCATTTT	CASSGDRGSSNQPQHF
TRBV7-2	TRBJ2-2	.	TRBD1	TGTGCCAGCAGCTCCCGGGGACAGTCCACCGGGGAGCTGTTTTTT	CASSSRGQSTGELFF
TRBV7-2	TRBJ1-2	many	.	TGTGCCAGCAGTCCCCCAGGAACAGGGTCGGACTATGGCTACACCTTC	CASSPPGTGSDYGYTF
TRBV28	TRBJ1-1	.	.	TGTGCCAGCAGAGGACAGACGAACACTGAAGCTTTCTTT	CASRGQTNTEAFF
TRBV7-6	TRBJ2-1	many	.	TGTGCCAGCAGCTTAGTACAGTTTGGCGACAATGAGCAGTTCTTC	CASSLVQFGDNEQFF
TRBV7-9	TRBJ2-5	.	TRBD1	TGTGCCAGCAGCCCCCCTACCGGACAGGGATGGGAGACCCAGTACTTC	CASSPPTGQGWETQYF
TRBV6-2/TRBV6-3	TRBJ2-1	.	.	TGTGCCAGCAGTCCGGGGGTCTACAGGGTAAACAATGAGCAGTTCTTC	CASSPGVYRVNNEQFF
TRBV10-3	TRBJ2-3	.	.	TGTGCCATCAGTGAGTCGGGGGGCCACGATACGCAGTATTTT	CAISESGGHDTQYF
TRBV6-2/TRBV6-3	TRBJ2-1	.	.	TGTGCCAGCAGTTACTTCGGGGCCAGCTCCTACAATGAGCAGTTCTTC	CASSYFGASSYNEQFF
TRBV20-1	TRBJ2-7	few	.	TGCAGTGCACGAGGAGGGGGCTCCTACGAGCAGTACTTC	CSARGGGSYEQYF
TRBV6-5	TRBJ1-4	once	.	TGTGCCAGCAGTTACTCAGGGACAACTAATGAAAAACTGTTTTTT	CASSYSGTTNEKLFF
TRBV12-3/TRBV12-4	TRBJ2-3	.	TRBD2	TGTGCCAGCAGTCCCCCGGAACCGGGACTAGCGGGGGGCCCCACGACCGATACGCAGTATTTT	CASSPPEPGLAGGPTTDTQYF
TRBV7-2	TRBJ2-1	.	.	TGTGCCAGCAGCTTAGCGGGGGCCGGGGATGAGCAGTTCTTC	CASSLAGAGDEQFF
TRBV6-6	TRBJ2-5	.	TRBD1	TGTGCCAGCAGTTACCTTGACAGGGAGATCGAGACCCAGTACTTC	CASSYLDREIETQYF
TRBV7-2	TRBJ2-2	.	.	TGTGCCAGCAGCTCGTACAGGGACCCCGCGAACACCGGGGAGCTGTTTTTT	CASSSYRDPANTGELFF
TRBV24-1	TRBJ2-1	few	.	TGTGCCACCAGTGATCCAAACTGGAGCTCCTACAATGAGCAGTTCTTC	CATSDPNWSSYNEQFF